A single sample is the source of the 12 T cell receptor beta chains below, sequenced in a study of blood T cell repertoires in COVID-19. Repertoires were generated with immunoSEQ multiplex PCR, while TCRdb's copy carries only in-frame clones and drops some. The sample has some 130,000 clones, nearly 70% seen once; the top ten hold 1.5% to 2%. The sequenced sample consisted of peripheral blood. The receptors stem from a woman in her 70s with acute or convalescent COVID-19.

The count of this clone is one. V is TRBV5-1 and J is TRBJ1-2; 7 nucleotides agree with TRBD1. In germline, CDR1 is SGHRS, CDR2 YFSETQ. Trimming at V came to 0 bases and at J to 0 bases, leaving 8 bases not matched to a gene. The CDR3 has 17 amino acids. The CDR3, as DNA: TGCGCCAGCAGCTTGGCCGGAAGGACAGGTGCTAACTATGGCTACACCTTC. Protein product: CASSLAGRTGANYGYTF.

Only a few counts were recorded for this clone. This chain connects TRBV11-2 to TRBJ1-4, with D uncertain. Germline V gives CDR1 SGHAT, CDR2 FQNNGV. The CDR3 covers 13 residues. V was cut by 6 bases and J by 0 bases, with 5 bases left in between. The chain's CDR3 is CASSRTTNEKLFF. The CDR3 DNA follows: TGTGCCAGCAGTCGTACAACTAATGAAAAACTGTTTTTT.

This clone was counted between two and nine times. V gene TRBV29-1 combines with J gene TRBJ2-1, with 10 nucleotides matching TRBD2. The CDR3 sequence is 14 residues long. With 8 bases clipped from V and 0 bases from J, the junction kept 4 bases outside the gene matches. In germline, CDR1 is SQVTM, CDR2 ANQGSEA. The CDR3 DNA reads TGCAGCCTAATAGCGGGAGGCTCCTACAATGAGCAGTTCTTC. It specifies CSLIAGGSYNEQFF.

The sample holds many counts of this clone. The CDR3 DNA is TGTGCCAGCAGTTTCAGGGATACCGGGGAGCTGTTTTTT. It translates to CASSFRDTGELFF. The rearrangement links TRBV27 to TRBJ2-2; a possible D gene is TRBD1 (5 bases). V lost 3 bases, J lost 5 bases, and 7 bases lay in between. The germline CDR1 and CDR2 sequences are MNHEY and SMNVEV (reference sequence). The CDR3 is made up of 13 amino acids.

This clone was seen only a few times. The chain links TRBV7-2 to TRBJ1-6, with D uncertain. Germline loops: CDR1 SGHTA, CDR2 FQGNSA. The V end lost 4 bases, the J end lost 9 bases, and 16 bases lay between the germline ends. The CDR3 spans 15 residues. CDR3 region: CASSSTRARGSPLHF. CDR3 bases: TGTGCCAGCAGCTCCACGAGAGCTAGAGGTTCACCCCTCCACTTT.

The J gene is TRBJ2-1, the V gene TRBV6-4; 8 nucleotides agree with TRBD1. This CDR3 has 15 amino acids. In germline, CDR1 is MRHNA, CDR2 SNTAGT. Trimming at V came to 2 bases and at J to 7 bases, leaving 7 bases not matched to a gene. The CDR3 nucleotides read TGTGCCAGCAGTGACCAGTTGGGACAGGAGAATGAGCAGTTCTTC. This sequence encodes CASSDQLGQENEQFF.

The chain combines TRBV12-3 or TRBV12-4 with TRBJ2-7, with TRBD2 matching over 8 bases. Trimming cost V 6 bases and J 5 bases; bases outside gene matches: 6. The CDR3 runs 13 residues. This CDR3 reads CASRGLEINEQYF. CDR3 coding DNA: TGTGCCAGCAGGGGACTAGAAATCAACGAGCAGTACTTC.

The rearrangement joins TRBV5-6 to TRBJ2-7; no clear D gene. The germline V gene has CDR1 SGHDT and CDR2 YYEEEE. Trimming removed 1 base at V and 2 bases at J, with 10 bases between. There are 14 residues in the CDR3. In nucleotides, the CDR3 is TGTGCCAGCAGCTTGCGCGGAACTACCTACGAGCAGTACTTC. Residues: CASSLRGTTYEQYF.

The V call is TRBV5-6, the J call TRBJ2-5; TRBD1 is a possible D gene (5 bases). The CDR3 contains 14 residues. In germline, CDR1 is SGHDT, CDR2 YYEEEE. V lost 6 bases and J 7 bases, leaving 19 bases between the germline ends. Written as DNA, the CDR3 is TGTGCCAGCACCCCCCGCGACCCCCAGGGGACCCAGTACTTC. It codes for CASTPRDPQGTQYF. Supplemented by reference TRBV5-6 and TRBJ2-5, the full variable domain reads DAGVTQSPTHLIKTRGQQVTLRCSPKSGHDTVSWYQQALGQGPQFIFQYYEEEERQRGNFPDRFSGHQFPNYSSELNVNALLLGDSALYLCASTPRDPQGTQYFGPGTRLLVL.

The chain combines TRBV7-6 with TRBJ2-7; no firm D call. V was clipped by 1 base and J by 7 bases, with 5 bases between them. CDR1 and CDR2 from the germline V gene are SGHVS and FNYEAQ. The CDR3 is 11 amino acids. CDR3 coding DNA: TGTGCCAGCAGCTTAGGGGCAGAGCAGTACTTC. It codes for CASSLGAEQYF.

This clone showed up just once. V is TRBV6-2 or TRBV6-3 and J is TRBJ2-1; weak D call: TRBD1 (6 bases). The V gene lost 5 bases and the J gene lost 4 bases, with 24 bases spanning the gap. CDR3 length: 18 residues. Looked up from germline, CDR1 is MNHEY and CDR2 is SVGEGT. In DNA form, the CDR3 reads TGTGCCAGCAGTGTCCAAACAGGGCAACTAATAACTTACAATGAGCAGTTCTTC. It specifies CASSVQTGQLITYNEQFF.

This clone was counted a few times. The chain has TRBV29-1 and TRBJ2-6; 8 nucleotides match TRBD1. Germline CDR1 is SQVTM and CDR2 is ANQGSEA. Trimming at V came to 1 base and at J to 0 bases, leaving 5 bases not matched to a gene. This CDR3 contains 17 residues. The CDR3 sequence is CSVEGAGGRSGANVLTF. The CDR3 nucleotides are TGCAGCGTTGAAGGGGCAGGGGGCCGCTCTGGGGCCAACGTCCTGACTTTC.